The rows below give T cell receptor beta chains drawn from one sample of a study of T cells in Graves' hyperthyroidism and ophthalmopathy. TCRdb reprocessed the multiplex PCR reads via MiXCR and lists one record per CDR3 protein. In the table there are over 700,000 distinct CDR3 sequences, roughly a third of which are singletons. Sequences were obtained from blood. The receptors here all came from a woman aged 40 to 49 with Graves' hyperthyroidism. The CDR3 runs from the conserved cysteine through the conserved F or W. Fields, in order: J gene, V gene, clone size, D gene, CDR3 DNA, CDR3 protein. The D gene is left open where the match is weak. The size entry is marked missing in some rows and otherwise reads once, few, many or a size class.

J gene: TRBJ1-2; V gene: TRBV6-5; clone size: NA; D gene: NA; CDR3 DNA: TGTGCCAGCAGTTATAGACTTGGGGTAGCCTATGGCTACACCTTC; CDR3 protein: CASSYRLGVAYGYTF
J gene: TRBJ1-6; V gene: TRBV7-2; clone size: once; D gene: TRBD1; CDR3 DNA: TGTGCCAGCAGTGAATTCGCTCGCAGGGGGAGCTCCTATAATTCACCCCTCCACTTT; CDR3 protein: CASSEFARRGSSYNSPLHF
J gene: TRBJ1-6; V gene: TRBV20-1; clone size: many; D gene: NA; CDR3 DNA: TGCAGTGCTAGAGATCGGGCAGGAAATTCACCCCTCCACTTT; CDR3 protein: CSARDRAGNSPLHF
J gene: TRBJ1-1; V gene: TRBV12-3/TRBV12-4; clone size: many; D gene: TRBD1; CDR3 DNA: TGTGCCAGCAGGGGAGGTATCGGACAGGGTGGGACTGAAGCTTTCTTT; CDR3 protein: CASRGGIGQGGTEAFF
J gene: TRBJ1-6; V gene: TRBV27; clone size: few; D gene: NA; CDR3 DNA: TGTGCCAGCAGTTCCCGAGTTAATTCACCCCTCCACTTT; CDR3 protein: CASSSRVNSPLHF
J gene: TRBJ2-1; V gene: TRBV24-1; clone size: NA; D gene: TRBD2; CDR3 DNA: TGTGCCAGCAGTTCTACTGTAGCGGGGAGATCCTACAATGAGCAGTTCTTC; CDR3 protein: CASSSTVAGRSYNEQFF
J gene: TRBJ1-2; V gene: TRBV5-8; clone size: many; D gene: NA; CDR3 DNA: TGTGCCAGCAGCTCCCGGACGGCAGTCTATGGCTACACCTTC; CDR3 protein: CASSSRTAVYGYTF
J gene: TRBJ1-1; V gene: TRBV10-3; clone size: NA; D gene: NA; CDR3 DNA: TGTGCCAGCAGCCTCCCGGCAGGCCAACACATGAACACTGAAGCTTTCTTT; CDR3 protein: CASSLPAGQHMNTEAFF
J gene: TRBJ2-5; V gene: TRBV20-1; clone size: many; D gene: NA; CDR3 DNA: TGCAGTGCTAGCGGAGACCAAGAGACCCAGTACTTC; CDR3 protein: CSASGDQETQYF
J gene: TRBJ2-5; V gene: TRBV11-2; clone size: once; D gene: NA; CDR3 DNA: TGTGCCAGCAGCCCGCCCCAGTACTTC; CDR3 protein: CASSPPQYF
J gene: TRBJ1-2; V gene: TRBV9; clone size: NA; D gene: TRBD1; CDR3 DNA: TGTGCCAGCAGCACCAGGACAGGGAGTGATTATGGCTACACCTTC; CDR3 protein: CASSTRTGSDYGYTF
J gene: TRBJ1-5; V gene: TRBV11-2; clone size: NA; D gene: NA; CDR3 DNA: NA; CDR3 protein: CDSSIYLCSAGQGTGQPQHF
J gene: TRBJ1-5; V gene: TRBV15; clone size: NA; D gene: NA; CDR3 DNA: TGTGCCACCAGCGGCGGGCAGAGCAATCAGCCCCAGCATTTT; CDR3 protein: CATSGGQSNQPQHF
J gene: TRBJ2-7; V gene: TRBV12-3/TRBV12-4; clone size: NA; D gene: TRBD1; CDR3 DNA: TGTGCCAGCAGATTGGTGGCAGGGGGCACCTACGAGCAGTACTTC; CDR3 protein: CASRLVAGGTYEQYF
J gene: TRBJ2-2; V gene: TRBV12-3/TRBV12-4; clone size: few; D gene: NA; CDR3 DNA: TGTGCCAGCAGTTTCGATTTACAGCACACCGGGGAGCTGTTTTTT; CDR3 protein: CASSFDLQHTGELFF
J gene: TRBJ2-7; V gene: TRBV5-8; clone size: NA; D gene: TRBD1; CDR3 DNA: TGTGCCAGCAGCTACCGGGGACAGGGGTCCTACTACGAGCAGTACTTC; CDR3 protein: CASSYRGQGSYYEQYF
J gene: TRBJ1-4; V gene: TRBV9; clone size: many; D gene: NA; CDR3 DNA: TGTGCCAGCAGCGCTACAGCTAATAATGAAAAACTGTTTTTT; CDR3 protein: CASSATANNEKLFF
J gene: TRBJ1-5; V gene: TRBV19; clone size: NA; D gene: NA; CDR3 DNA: TGTGCCTGGAGTGTCGGGAGGATGAGCAATCAGCCCCAGCATTTT; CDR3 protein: CAWSVGRMSNQPQHF
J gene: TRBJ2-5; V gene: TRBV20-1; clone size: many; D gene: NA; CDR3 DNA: TGCAGTGCTCGTCTGGGGAGGGAGACCCAGTACTTC; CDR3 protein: CSARLGRETQYF
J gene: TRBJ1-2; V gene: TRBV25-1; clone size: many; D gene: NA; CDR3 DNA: TGTGCCAGCCTGAGGGGGGATGGAGGCTACACCTTC; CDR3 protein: CASLRGDGGYTF
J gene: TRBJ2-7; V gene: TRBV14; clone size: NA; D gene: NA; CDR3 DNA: TGTGCCAGCCGCCACCGAGGATTTCCCTACGAGCAGTACTTC; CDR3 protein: CASRHRGFPYEQYF
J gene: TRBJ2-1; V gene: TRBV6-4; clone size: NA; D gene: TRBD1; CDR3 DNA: TGTGCCAGCAGTGTCGAGTTTCTTCGGACAGGGTACAATGAGCAGTTCTTC; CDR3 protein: CASSVEFLRTGYNEQFF
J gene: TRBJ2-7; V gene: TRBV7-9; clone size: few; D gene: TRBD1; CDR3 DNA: TGTGCCAGCAGCCTCGCGACAGGGGAACTCTCCTACGAGCAGTACTTC; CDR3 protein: CASSLATGELSYEQYF